These 27 T cell receptor beta chains were sequenced from one sample in a study of cytomegalovirus exposure and HLA in healthy donors. Amplification used 60 Vbeta primers and 13 Jbeta primers. Generated by immunoSEQ multiplex PCR, the TCRdb table keeps only in-frame clones and is missing some. The profile covers 150,000 to 200,000 clones, with 76% appearing a single time and around 1.6% taken by the ten largest. The sequenced sample was PBMCs. These receptors were taken from a man between 18 and 29 years old in good health and CMV-seronegative.

This chain joins TRBV29-1 and TRBJ2-7; TRBD2 matches at 7 bases. Germline-derived CDR1 and CDR2 are SQVTM and ANQGSEA. The CDR3 is 13 residues long. The trim removed 3 bases at V and 7 bases at J, leaving 9 bases unmatched. CDR3 DNA: TGCAGCGTTGATCCCAGCGGGCGGGGGGAGCAGTACTTC. Its protein product is CSVDPSGRGEQYF.

The table lists this clone with a few counts. The rearrangement uses TRBV6-5 and TRBJ1-1, with D possibly being TRBD1 (6 bases). The germline V gene encodes CDR1 MNHEY and CDR2 SVGAGI. CDR3 length: 14 residues. The V gene lost 6 bases and the J gene lost 4 bases, with 15 bases spanning the gap. The CDR3 loop reads CASRGAGEGTEAFF. Written as DNA, the CDR3 is TGTGCCAGCAGGGGGGCAGGGGAGGGCACTGAAGCTTTCTTT.

The chain links TRBV2 to TRBJ2-2; D may be TRBD2 (6 bases). This CDR3 comprises 12 residues. Germline V gives CDR1 SNHLY, CDR2 FYNNEI. Trimming took 7 bases from V and 7 from J, leaving 10 bases between them. DNA for the CDR3: TGTGCCAGCATGCGGGATATCGGGGAGCTGTTTTTT. This sequence encodes CASMRDIGELFF.

A word on this clone: Other DNA sequences within the sample encode an identical CDR3. This chain joins TRBV19 and TRBJ1-2, with D unclear. The CDR3 consists of 14 residues. The germline CDR1 and CDR2 sequences are LNHDA and SQIVND (reference sequence). V was pared by 5 bases and J by 2 bases, with 12 bases between. The CDR3 DNA is TGTGCCAGTAGTCCCAGAACAGCAAACTATGGCTACACCTTC. As protein: CASSPRTANYGYTF. The full variable domain, rest sourced from reference TRBV19 and TRBJ1-2, is DGGITQSPKYLFRKEGQNVTLSCEQNLNHDAMYWYRQDPGQGLRLIYYSQIVNDFQKGDIAEGYSVSREKKESFPLTVTSAQKNPTAFYLCASSPRTANYGYTFGSGTRLTVV.

This clone was seen once. The chain uses TRBV9 and TRBJ2-5; 7 nucleotides line up with TRBD1. The J call may be faulty, since TRBJ2-7 better matches the DNA end. CDR3 size: 15 residues. Germline V gives CDR1 SGDLS, CDR2 YYNGEE. CDR3 loop: CASSLGGQGIYEQYF. The CDR3 bases are TGTGCCAGCAGCTTAGGGGGCCAGGGGATTTACGAGCAGTACTTC.

This chain connects TRBV28 to TRBJ1-6; a possible D gene is TRBD1 (6 bases). V lost 3 bases and J lost 7, with 13 bases in between. Germline CDR1 and CDR2: MDHEN and SYDVKM. The CDR3 length is 15 residues. This CDR3 reads CASSLSGVANSPLHF. The CDR3 DNA sequence: TGTGCCAGCAGTTTGTCAGGGGTGGCGAATTCACCCCTCCACTTT.

The V and J genes are TRBV5-4 and TRBJ2-1, with D maybe TRBD2 (6 bases). Germline values: CDR1 SGHNT, CDR2 YYREEE (reference sequence). Trimming left V 4 bases short and J 6 bases short, with 20 bases between. The CDR3 sequence is 16 residues long. CDR3 DNA: TGTGCCAGCAGCCGAAGCAAGTGGGAGGCCGTCAATGAGCAGTTCTTC. Translated: CASSRSKWEAVNEQFF.

V usage is TRBV6-5 and J usage is TRBJ1-3, with D hard to call. Trimming stripped 6 bases from V and 0 bases from J, with 12 bases between. Per the germline V gene, CDR1 is MNHEY and CDR2 is SVGAGI. The CDR3 totals 15 residues. The CDR3 DNA reads as TGTGCCAGCAGCCGCCGGGGTCCCTCTGGAAACACCATATATTTT. Translating gives CASSRRGPSGNTIYF.

This clone was seen just once. The J gene is TRBJ1-2, the V gene TRBV13; 7 nucleotides match TRBD1. CDR1 is PRHDT and CDR2 is FYEKMQ in the germline V gene (reference sequence). CDR3 size: 13 residues. The trim removed 5 bases at V and 4 bases at J, leaving 4 bases unmatched. CDR3 in DNA: TGTGCCAGCAGCCGGGACAGTTTCTATGGCTACACCTTC. The encoded protein is CASSRDSFYGYTF.

This clone was observed once. The V call is TRBV28, the J call TRBJ2-7; D might be TRBD2 (5 bases). The V end lost 8 bases, the J end lost 4 bases, and 12 bases lay between the germline ends. The CDR3 runs 12 residues. CDR1 is MDHEN and CDR2 is SYDVKM in the germline V gene. This CDR3 reads CASSKSGYEQYF. DNA of the CDR3: TGTGCCAGCTCAAAATCGGGGTACGAGCAGTACTTC.

The V call is TRBV7-8, the J call TRBJ1-6; D gene ambiguous. Per germline, CDR1 SGHVS and CDR2 FQNEAQ. The CDR3 has 15 residues. V was shortened by 1 base and J by 10 bases, with 14 bases between the two germline ends. CDR3 nucleotides: TGTGCCAGCAGCTTAGATCAGGCTGCGGGGTCACCCCTCCACTTT. Its translation is CASSLDQAAGSPLHF. Full variable domain (outside the CDR3, taken from reference TRBV7-8 and TRBJ1-6): GAGVSQSPRYKVAKRGQDVALRCDPISGHVSLFWYQQALGQGPEFLTYFQNEAQLDKSGLPSDRFFAERPEGSVSTLKIQRTQQEDSAVYLCASSLDQAAGSPLHFGNGTRLTVT.

The J gene is TRBJ1-5, the V gene TRBV6-6; 9 bases agree with TRBD1. Per germline, CDR1 MNHNY and CDR2 SVGAGI (reference sequence). This CDR3 is 16 amino acids long. V dropped 0 bases and J dropped 4; count of bases not matched to a gene: 4. As DNA, the CDR3 is TGTGCCAGCAGTTACTCGACAGGGGGAGGGAATCAGCCCCAGCATTTT. It is translated as CASSYSTGGGNQPQHF.

The chain combines TRBV15 with TRBJ1-6, with D hard to call. This CDR3 has 14 amino acids. Deletions cut 1 base from V and 5 bases from J, with 6 bases between. The germline CDR1 and CDR2 sequences are LNHNV and YYDKDF (reference sequence). The CDR3 region is CATSRGRDNSPLHF. For the CDR3, the DNA is TGTGCCACCAGCAGAGGGAGGGATAATTCACCCCTCCACTTT.

This clone was seen a few times. The V gene is TRBV6-1, the J gene TRBJ2-7; perhaps TRBD1 as D (6 bases). The CDR3 has 13 residues. Between the trimmed V and J ends, which lost 3 bases and 6 bases, there was a span of 12 bases. Germline V gene sequence: CDR1 MNHNS, CDR2 SASEGT. The CDR3 nucleotides read TGTGCCAGCAGTGAGGCAGGGGACGGCGAGCAGTACTTC. It yields the protein CASSEAGDGEQYF.

This CDR3 reads CASSRESGAGSYNEQFF. CDR3 DNA: TGTGCCAGCTCACGGGAGAGCGGGGCGGGTTCCTACAATGAGCAGTTCTTC. The rearrangement joins TRBV18 to TRBJ2-1, with 7 bases aligning to TRBD2. J was trimmed by 1 base and V by 4 bases; bases with no gene match: 10. Germline V CDR1 and CDR2: KGHSH, LQKENI. This CDR3 is built from 17 residues.

This chain connects TRBV4-1 to TRBJ2-1; D possibly corresponds to TRBD1 (6 bases). The CDR3 is 12 residues long. Germline assignment: CDR1 MGHRA and CDR2 YSYEKL. Between the trimmed V and J ends, which lost 4 bases and 10 bases, there was a span of 11 bases. The CDR3 here is CASSPDSYEQFF. CDR3 bases: TGCGCCAGCAGCCCGGACAGTTACGAGCAGTTCTTC.

CDR3 in amino acids: CASSTGTSGRETQYF. CDR3 nucleotide sequence: TGTGCCAGCAGCACGGGGACTAGCGGGAGGGAGACCCAGTACTTC. The genes are TRBV5-4 and TRBJ2-5; 15 nucleotides align to TRBD2. CDR3 length: 15 residues. The V gene end was trimmed by 4 bases and the J gene end by 5 bases; junction bases not matched to a gene: 3. Per the germline V gene, CDR1 is SGHNT and CDR2 is YYREEE (reference sequence). Filled out from reference TRBV5-4 and TRBJ2-5, the complete variable domain reads ETGVTQSPTHLIKTRGQQVTLRCSSQSGHNTVSWYQQALGQGPQFIFQYYREEENGRGNFPPRFSGLQFPNYSSELNVNALELDDSALYLCASSTGTSGRETQYFGPGTRLLVL.

This clone was seen a few times. The rearrangement links TRBV5-1 to TRBJ1-2, with 7 bases identical to TRBD1. The V and J ends lost 3 bases and 11 bases, in that order; junction bases with no gene match: 13. Germline-derived CDR1 and CDR2 are SGHRS and YFSETQ. The CDR3 sequence is 14 residues long. The CDR3 sequence is CASSSLLGEGAYTF. CDR3 coding DNA: TGCGCCAGCAGCTCTCTCCTCGGTGAGGGGGCATACACCTTC.

In its sample, this clone was seen a few times. The chain combines TRBV5-1 with TRBJ1-1; 10 bases match TRBD1. The germline V gene encodes CDR1 SGHRS and CDR2 YFSETQ. The trim removed 3 bases at V and 4 bases at J, leaving 3 bases unmatched. This CDR3 has 14 amino acids. The CDR3 coding sequence is TGCGCCAGCAGCTCCGGACAGGGGGTCACTGAAGCTTTCTTT. It codes for CASSSGQGVTEAFF.

The CDR3 DNA reads as TGTGCCAGCTCACCGGCCGTTGGGGGGACCCTTCCATCGGGGACTGAAGCTTTCTTT. It yields the protein CASSPAVGGTLPSGTEAFF. The V call is TRBV18, the J call TRBJ1-1; the D gene is possibly TRBD1 (5 bases). The CDR3 covers 19 residues. Per the germline V gene, CDR1 is KGHSH and CDR2 is LQKENI. Trimming pared 3 bases from V and 5 bases from J, leaving 28 bases between.

V and J are TRBV7-3 and TRBJ2-2; D unclear. Trimming pared 5 bases from V and 2 bases from J, leaving 6 bases between. Germline-derived CDR1 and CDR2 are SGHTA and FQGTGA. The CDR3 runs 13 residues. The CDR3 loop reads CASSPSNTGELFF. The CDR3 coding sequence is TGTGCCAGCAGCCCCTCTAACACCGGGGAGCTGTTTTTT.

The rearrangement joins TRBV7-2 to TRBJ1-4; no clear D. Germline lookup yields CDR1 SGHTA and CDR2 FQGNSA. This CDR3 region has 17 residues. V lost 3 bases to trimming and J lost 8 bases, with 22 bases between them. This CDR3 reads CASSLGMGGRIREKLFF. The CDR3 bases are TGTGCCAGCAGCTTGGGGATGGGAGGGCGGATAAGGGAAAAACTGTTTTTT.

This clone came up a few times. The CDR3 region is CASSLQGGLNTEAFF. The CDR3 bases are TGTGCCAGCAGCTTACAGGGGGGACTGAACACTGAAGCTTTCTTT. The chain is built from TRBV7-2 and TRBJ1-1; 7 bases fit TRBD1. CDR3 length: 15 residues. The V segment lost 2 bases and the J segment 0 bases; nucleotides outside the gene matches: 3. The germline V gene encodes CDR1 SGHTA and CDR2 FQGNSA.

The chain links TRBV18 to TRBJ1-1, with TRBD1 matching 7 bases. CDR1 KGHSH and CDR2 LQKENI come from the germline V gene. The J segment lost 1 base and the V segment lost 3 bases, leaving 5 bases of the junction unmatched. This CDR3 region has 15 residues. The CDR3 nucleotides read TGTGCCAGCTCACCCTTCACAGGGGAGAACACTGAAGCTTTCTTT. Protein: CASSPFTGENTEAFF.

The V gene is TRBV7-2, the J gene TRBJ2-5; possible D gene TRBD2, 6 bases. The germline V and J ends were trimmed by 5 bases and 2 bases, with 15 bases remaining between them. This CDR3 region has 15 residues. Germline V CDR1 and CDR2: SGHTA, FQGNSA. The CDR3: CASSVPGVGQETQYF. The CDR3 coding sequence is TGTGCCAGCAGCGTACCGGGGGTTGGACAAGAGACCCAGTACTTC.

Here the CDR3 reads CSTRPGTNNNEWQFF. As DNA, the CDR3 is TGCAGCACCCGCCCCGGGACAAATAACAATGAGTGGCAGTTCTTC. The rearrangement joins TRBV29-1 to TRBJ2-1; D perhaps matches TRBD1 (6 bases). The CDR3 is 15 residues long. The germline V and J ends were trimmed by 8 bases and 12 bases, with 29 bases remaining between them. Germline V CDR1 and CDR2: SQVTM, ANQGSEA.

This clone was detected a few times. The chain uses TRBV6-5 and TRBJ2-3, with 10 positions matching TRBD2. This CDR3 comprises 15 residues. Germline V gene lookup returns CDR1 MNHEY and CDR2 SVGAGI. V was pared by 6 bases and J by 4 bases, with 7 bases of the junction left unmatched. The CDR3 spells CASRARAGGSDTQYF. The CDR3 region has the DNA TGTGCCAGCAGAGCTCGAGCGGGGGGGTCAGATACGCAGTATTTT.